Below, one TCR beta chain is given with its context. A quantity of roughly 0.5 to 1 ug RNA underwent reverse transcription using random hexamers. TCRdb reprocessed the immunoSEQ multiplex PCR reads via MiXCR and lists one record per CDR3 protein. Here the sample spans 130,000 to 150,000 distinct CDR3 sequences, 85% to 95% being singletons. The sample is drawn from a study of CD8 T cells in Susac syndrome. Sequencing of TCR beta covered CD8+ and CD4+ T cells obtained from blood. CDR3 length: 17 residues. V lost 0 bases, J lost 4 bases, and 6 bases stayed unmatched. CDR1 is SQVTM and CDR2 is ANQGSEA in the germline V gene.

The clonotype was recovered from a human donor in good health. This chain connects TRBV29-1 to TRBJ2-1; 13 nucleotides line up with TRBD2. Source material: CD8+ T cells from PBMCs. This CDR3 reads CSVEDGGLAGKYNEQFF. The DNA for the CDR3 is TGCAGCGTTGAAGACGGGGGACTAGCGGGGAAATACAATGAGCAGTTCTTC.